This T cell receptor beta chain comes out of a study of blood T cells in healthy people across ages. Trimming pared 3 bases from V and 1 base from J, leaving 10 bases between. Germline V lookup: CDR1 SGDLS, CDR2 YYNGEE. The CDR3 covers 14 residues. Combining a sample-barcoded 5' primer with a J-beta primer mix, a second PCR ran for roughly 6 to 11 cycles. TCRdb reprocessed the 5' RACE reads via MiXCR and lists one record per CDR3 protein. The table has 1.4 million or so distinct CDR3 sequences, approximately 43% seen once. The sample consisted of blood. The source is a woman aged 18 to 35 in good health. The chain carries TRBV9 and TRBJ1-1; D not resolved. This CDR3 reads CASSAGDGNTEAFF. CDR3 DNA sequence: TGTGCCAGCAGCGCCGGTGACGGGAACACTGAAGCTTTCTTT. Using reference TRBV9 and TRBJ1-1 for the parts outside the CDR3, the full variable domain is DSGVTQTPKHLITATGQRVTLRCSPRSGDLSVYWYQQSLDQGLQFLIQYYNGEERAKGNILERFSAQQFPDLHSELNLSSLELGDSALYFCASSAGDGNTEAFFGQGTRLTVV.